Presented here are 20 T cell receptor beta chains from one specimen sequenced in a study of regulatory T cells in long-lasting Graves disease. Time point defined: persistent/refractory GD, antithyroid drugs over 5 years with positive TRAb. PBMCs provided the RNA from which the TCR library was made. Combining iRepertoire HTBI primers with Arm-PCR of CDR3 regions, the authors built TCR beta libraries. TCRdb independently ran MiXCR on the multiplex PCR reads; one entry per CDR3 protein. The sample has around 400,000 distinct CDR3 sequences, around 23% seen once. The material was peripheral blood mononuclear cells (PBMCs), obtained when the disease was refractory, from a patient treated with antithyroid drugs. The receptors originated from a female donor with Graves disease.

This clonotype was recorded at least ten times. The rearrangement joins TRBV6-2 or TRBV6-3 to TRBJ1-1; D remains ambiguous. This CDR3 spans 14 amino acids. CDR1 MNHEY and CDR2 SVGEGT come from the germline V gene. The V gene lost 4 bases and the J gene lost 5 bases, with 14 bases spanning the gap. The CDR3 reads CASSLAAMGTEAFF. CDR3 coding DNA: TGTGCCAGCAGTTTAGCTGCAATGGGGACTGAAGCTTTCTTT.

This clonotype turned up a few times. The chain uses TRBV30 and TRBJ1-4, with TRBD1 identical over 7 bases. Trimming removed 0 bases from V and 14 bases from J; junction bases left unmatched: 9. There are 13 residues in the CDR3. CDR1 is GTSNPN and CDR2 is SVGIG in the germline V gene (reference sequence). For the CDR3, the DNA is TGTGCCTGGAGTGTACTTGGGGACAGTGGCCTGTTTTTT. It encodes CAWSVLGDSGLFF.

CDR3: CATSRHRGLAGENGELFF. DNA for the CDR3: TGTGCCACCAGCAGACATCGGGGACTAGCGGGAGAGAACGGGGAGCTGTTTTTT. The gene calls are TRBV15 and TRBJ2-2, with 14 positions matching TRBD2. The V gene end was trimmed by 2 bases and the J gene end by 7 bases; junction bases not matched to a gene: 9. Germline V lookup: CDR1 LNHNV, CDR2 YYDKDF (reference sequence). The CDR3 extends over 18 amino acids.

A remark on this clonotype: This sequence may be a read error, since a much larger clone differs from it by one base. V gene TRBV11-2 combines with J gene TRBJ2-7; TRBD2 is a possible D gene (6 bases). Germline V gene lookup returns CDR1 SGHAT and CDR2 FQNNGV. The CDR3 is 15 residues long. The CDR3 spells CTSSYVADLSYEQYF. For the CDR3, the DNA is TGTACCAGCAGCTACGTAGCGGACCTGTCCTACGAGCAGTACTTC.

This clonotype was recorded at least ten times. The gene calls are TRBV10-3 and TRBJ2-7, with 7 nucleotides matching TRBD2. Germline V gives CDR1 ENHRY, CDR2 SYGVKD. The V segment lost 3 bases and the J segment 6 bases; nucleotides outside the gene matches: 8. The CDR3 is 14 amino acids. CDR3 residues: CAISDRTSSSEQYF. CDR3 sequence (DNA): TGTGCCATCAGTGATAGGACTAGTAGCTCCGAGCAGTACTTC.

The chain couples TRBV2 to TRBJ2-1, with D perhaps TRBD2 (5 bases). Trimming removed 9 bases at V and 8 bases at J, with 11 bases between. Germline values: CDR1 SNHLY, CDR2 FYNNEI. The CDR3 totals 11 residues. CDR3 nucleotide sequence: TGTGCCAGTGGAGCGGAGGATGAGCAGTTCTTC. It encodes CASGAEDEQFF. Looking up the rest from reference TRBV2 and TRBJ2-1 gives the full variable domain: EPEVTQTPSHQVTQMGQEVILRCVPISNHLYFYWYRQILGQKVEFLVSFYNNEISEKSEIFDDQFSVERPDGSNFTLKIRSTKLEDSAMYFCASGAEDEQFFGPGTRLTVL.

Many counts were recorded for this clonotype. V is TRBV2 and J is TRBJ2-4; the D call may be TRBD1 or TRBD2 (5 bases each). The V gene lost 4 bases and the J gene lost 5 bases, with 9 bases spanning the gap. This CDR3 region has 13 residues. Germline V CDR1 and CDR2: SNHLY, FYNNEI. This CDR3 reads CASSGDGENIQYF. CDR3 DNA: TGTGCCAGCAGTGGGGACGGAGAAAACATTCAGTACTTC.

This clonotype was seen many times. Compared with germline, one end of the junction differs, possibly owing to a read error. The chain recombines TRBV28 with TRBJ2-6; 9 bases agree with TRBD1. The CDR3 contains 15 residues. Per germline, CDR1 MDHEN and CDR2 SYDVKM. CDR3 loop: CASSTPRDRADVLTF. DNA for the CDR3: TGTGCCAGCAGTACACCCCGGGACAGGGCCGACGTCCTGACTTTC.

This clonotype was seen repeatedly, ten times or more. V is TRBV27 and J is TRBJ1-1; 10 nucleotides align to TRBD1. The CDR3 runs 15 residues. The V gene end was trimmed by 5 bases and the J gene end by 4 bases; junction bases not matched to a gene: 7. Germline V CDR1 and CDR2: MNHEY, SMNVEV (reference sequence). The CDR3: CASSPLGTGATEAFF. The CDR3, as DNA: TGTGCCAGCAGTCCGCTAGGGACAGGGGCCACTGAAGCTTTCTTT.

This clonotype was recorded at least ten times. CDR3 nucleotide sequence: TGTGCCAGCAATAGGATAGAGACAGAAGCTTTCTTT. Translated: CASNRIETEAFF. The chain carries TRBV2 and TRBJ1-1, with D uncertain. The CDR3 extends over 12 amino acids. Germline CDR1 is SNHLY and CDR2 is FYNNEI. Trimming cost V 7 bases and J 8 bases, with 14 bases left between them.

This clonotype has just a few counts. This rearrangement joins TRBV7-3 to TRBJ2-2; 7 bases map to TRBD1. Per the germline V gene, CDR1 is SGHTA and CDR2 is FQGTGA. After removal of 6 bases from V and 5 bases from J, the junction contained 3 bases not matched to a gene. The CDR3 contains 13 residues. CDR3 sequence: CASRETGTGELFF. The CDR3 DNA reads as TGTGCCAGCAGGGAGACAGGGACCGGGGAGCTGTTTTTT.

This clonotype showed up just a few times. The chain uses TRBV19 and TRBJ1-5; possibly TRBD1 for D (5 bases). The germline V gene has CDR1 LNHDA and CDR2 SQIVND (reference sequence). There are 15 residues in the CDR3. Trimming took 5 bases from V and 1 from J, leaving 12 bases between them. The CDR3 nucleotides are TGTGCCAGTAGTGAGGGGAGGCGGAGCAATCAGCCCCAGCATTTT. Amino acids: CASSEGRRSNQPQHF.

This clonotype showed up just once. The rearrangement uses TRBV5-1 and TRBJ1-4; 10 bases are a match to TRBD1. V was clipped by 4 bases and J by 7 bases; unmatched bases: 7. The CDR3 length is 15 residues. CDR1 and CDR2 (germline): SGHRS, YFSETQ. The CDR3 DNA reads as TGCGCCAGCAGCCCCGGACAGGGGGATAGTGAAAAACTGTTTTTT. This sequence encodes CASSPGQGDSEKLFF. The full variable domain, completed using reference TRBV5-1 and TRBJ1-4, is KAGVTQTPRYLIKTRGQQVTLSCSPISGHRSVSWYQQTPGQGLQFLFEYFSETQRNKGNFPGRFSGRQFSNSRSEMNVSTLELGDSALYLCASSPGQGDSEKLFFGSGTQLSVL.

This clonotype came up many times. J is TRBJ1-6 and V is TRBV27; weak D call: TRBD1 (6 bases). Germline V gives CDR1 MNHEY, CDR2 SMNVEV (reference sequence). V lost 10 bases, J lost 13 bases, and 26 bases lay in between. This CDR3 is 15 amino acids long. CDR3 nucleotide sequence: TGTGCCACGGGCTTCGGGACACCAACCGCTACCCCCCTCCACTTT. It translates to CATGFGTPTATPLHF.

This clonotype was counted ten times or more. The V gene is TRBV6-1, the J gene TRBJ1-1, with D uncertain. Germline V gene lookup returns CDR1 MNHNS and CDR2 SASEGT. V lost 6 bases, J lost 1 base, and 9 bases lay in between. The CDR3 length is 13 residues. This CDR3 reads CASRQQQNTEAFF. The CDR3 region has the DNA TGTGCCAGCAGGCAACAGCAGAACACTGAAGCTTTCTTT.

This clonotype was counted many times. The chain employs TRBV11-2 and TRBJ2-2; D is unclear. There are 14 residues in the CDR3. Trimming stripped 1 base from V and 5 bases from J, with 8 bases between. The germline gives CDR1 SGHAT, CDR2 FQNNGV. CDR3 sequence (DNA): TGTGCCAGCAGCTTAGGAGGTGTTACCGGGGAGCTGTTTTTT. Residues: CASSLGGVTGELFF.

The table lists this clonotype with many counts. The chain employs TRBV3-1 and TRBJ2-7, with 13 nucleotides matching TRBD2. Trimming removed 4 bases from V and 4 bases from J; junction bases left unmatched: 7. Germline lookup yields CDR1 LGHDT and CDR2 YNNKEL (reference sequence). This CDR3 has 16 amino acids. Here the CDR3 reads CASSPPRGLAGYEQYF. CDR3 DNA sequence: TGTGCCAGCAGCCCACCAAGGGGACTAGCGGGATACGAGCAGTACTTC.

The sample holds many counts of this clonotype. The chain has TRBV2 and TRBJ2-2; D uncertain. This CDR3 is built from 11 residues. Trimming removed 7 bases at V and 6 bases at J, with 6 bases between. Germline loops: CDR1 SNHLY, CDR2 FYNNEI. The CDR3 here is CASMEPGELFF. CDR3 coding DNA: TGTGCCAGCATGGAGCCCGGGGAGCTGTTTTTT.

This clonotype has at least ten counts. V usage is TRBV28 and J usage is TRBJ1-1; a weak D match, TRBD1 (5 bases). The V end was cut by 2 bases, the J end by 4 bases, with 11 bases between. Germline V gives CDR1 MDHEN, CDR2 SYDVKM. The CDR3 is made up of 14 amino acids. CDR3 in amino acids: CASSLRGDGTEAFF. The CDR3 nucleotides read TGTGCCAGCAGTTTAAGAGGGGACGGCACTGAAGCTTTCTTT.

This clonotype was counted between two and nine times. CDR3 amino acids: CASSLRSGSTDTQYF. The CDR3, as DNA: TGTGCCAGCAGTTTGAGGAGTGGGAGCACAGATACGCAGTATTTT. The chain recombines TRBV12-3 or TRBV12-4 with TRBJ2-3; D ambiguous. The CDR3 loop spans 15 amino acids. V was trimmed by 3 bases and J by 0 bases, leaving 10 bases between them.